A single sample is the source of the 28 T cell receptor beta chains below, sequenced in a study of radiotherapy plus CTLA-4 blockade in lung cancer (dated by TCRdb to between 2017 and 2018). The library was made by the immunoSEQ multiplex PCR assay. This immuneACCESS table, as held by TCRdb, lists in-frame sequences with V and J called but not all clones. Of the missing ones, under half trace to an unresolved V gene in checked studies; the others have no known cause. The sample records 70,000 to 100,000 clones, roughly 86% of which are singletons. More than 2% of the sample lies in the top ten. Material: peripheral blood, obtained from a patient treated with radiotherapy plus ipilimumab. The receptors originated from a human donor with non-small cell lung cancer who had a partial response to radiotherapy plus ipilimumab.

The chain is built from TRBV5-6 and TRBJ1-5, with D maybe TRBD1 (5 bases). Looked up from germline, CDR1 is SGHDT and CDR2 is YYEEEE. V was shortened by 0 bases and J by 3 bases, with 13 bases between the two germline ends. CDR3 length: 16 residues. The CDR3 spells CASSLGARVNNQPQHF. The CDR3 nucleotides are TGTGCCAGCAGCTTGGGAGCCAGGGTCAACAATCAGCCCCAGCATTTT.

This clone was recorded only once. The rearrangement links TRBV9 to TRBJ2-2; D gene uncertain. V lost 0 bases, J lost 8 bases, and 11 bases lay in between. CDR1 and CDR2 from the germline V gene are SGDLS and YYNGEE. CDR3 length: 14 amino acids. The CDR3 sequence is CASSVATARGELFF. CDR3 DNA sequence: TGTGCCAGCAGCGTAGCTACTGCCAGGGGGGAGCTGTTTTTT.

This clone was picked up a small number of times. The chain has TRBV4-2 and TRBJ2-2; TRBD2 matches at 10 bases. This CDR3 is 17 amino acids long. Unmatched junction bases numbered 12, after V lost 5 bases and J lost 6 bases. CDR1 is LGHNA, CDR2 YNFKEQ, per germline. CDR3 in amino acids: CASSSGTSVGLPGELFF. The CDR3 nucleotides are TGTGCCAGCAGCTCCGGGACTAGCGTGGGTCTCCCCGGGGAGCTGTTTTTT.

This chain links TRBV5-1 with TRBJ1-2, with 7 bases identical to TRBD1. This CDR3 region has 14 residues. Germline CDR1 is SGHRS and CDR2 is YFSETQ. V was pared by 0 bases and J by 5 bases, with 4 bases of the junction left unmatched. CDR3 sequence reads: CASSLGQGEYGYTF. Written as DNA, the CDR3 is TGCGCCAGCAGCTTGGGACAGGGAGAGTATGGCTACACCTTC.

As for this clone: The same CDR3 can be traced to other DNA sequences in this sample. V is TRBV5-1 and J is TRBJ2-3; no reliable D call. V was shortened by 0 bases and J by 2 bases, with 7 bases between the two germline ends. Germline V gives CDR1 SGHRS, CDR2 YFSETQ. This CDR3 is 14 amino acids long. CDR3 bases: TGCGCCAGCAGCTTGGGTCAGTACACAGATACGCAGTATTTT. It translates to CASSLGQYTDTQYF. Complete variable domain (other parts from reference TRBV5-1 and TRBJ2-3): KAGVTQTPRYLIKTRGQQVTLSCSPISGHRSVSWYQQTPGQGLQFLFEYFSETQRNKGNFPGRFSGRQFSNSRSEMNVSTLELGDSALYLCASSLGQYTDTQYFGPGTRLTVL.

The CDR3 loop is CASSQERNTQYF. For the CDR3, the DNA is TGTGCCAGCAGCCAAGAGAGGAATACGCAGTATTTT. The genes are TRBV4-2 and TRBJ2-3; D not certain. CDR1 and CDR2 from the germline V gene are LGHNA and YNFKEQ. The CDR3 is made up of 12 amino acids. V was pared by 0 bases and J by 7 bases, with 5 bases between.

The V call is TRBV28, the J call TRBJ1-1, with TRBD1 as a possible D gene (5 bases). Germline CDR1 and CDR2: MDHEN and SYDVKM. The CDR3 sequence is 17 residues long. V shed 4 bases and J shed 0 bases, with 18 bases lying between them. The CDR3, as DNA: TGTGCCAGCAGTTCCAGACAGTTGGGAGGGTTGAACACTGAAGCTTTCTTT. This encodes CASSSRQLGGLNTEAFF.

V is TRBV7-9 and J is TRBJ2-7; TRBD1 matches 9 bases. This CDR3 region has 18 residues. CDR1 SEHNR and CDR2 FQNEAQ come from the germline V gene (reference sequence). The V and J ends lost 5 bases and 2 bases, in that order; junction bases with no gene match: 16. The CDR3 here is CASSTKDPGQGRPYEQYV. The CDR3 region has the DNA TGTGCCAGCAGCACCAAAGATCCCGGACAGGGGAGGCCCTACGAGCAGTACGTC.

This clone appeared once. The chain joins TRBV28 to TRBJ1-1, with D possibly being TRBD1 (6 bases). CDR3 length equals 15 residues. Germline loops: CDR1 MDHEN, CDR2 SYDVKM. Between the trimmed V and J ends, which lost 6 bases and 1 base, there was a span of 15 bases. The DNA of the CDR3 is TGTGCCAGCAGGCCAACAGGGAGGGGGAACACTGAAGCTTTCTTT. Protein sequence: CASRPTGRGNTEAFF.

This sequence joins TRBV28 and TRBJ1-6; D is uncertain. The CDR3 consists of 15 residues. V dropped 3 bases and J dropped 9 bases, with 15 bases sitting between them. Per the germline V gene, CDR1 is MDHEN and CDR2 is SYDVKM. CDR3 sequence reads: CASSLEVSRGSPLHF. CDR3 DNA sequence: TGTGCCAGCAGTTTGGAGGTTAGCCGGGGTTCACCCCTCCACTTT.

The DNA of the CDR3 is TGTGCCAGCAGCGTAGTTCCAGGGGGACTAGCGGGAGGGTTCACCTACAATGAGCAGTTCTTC. Its translation: CASSVVPGGLAGGFTYNEQFF. This chain connects TRBV9 to TRBJ2-1; 16 bases match TRBD2. This CDR3 spans 21 amino acids. Germline V gene sequence: CDR1 SGDLS, CDR2 YYNGEE. After removal of 0 bases from V and 2 bases from J, the junction contained 11 bases not matched to a gene.

J is TRBJ2-2 and V is TRBV14, with 8 positions matching TRBD2. This CDR3 is built from 18 residues. CDR1 is SGHDN and CDR2 is FVKESK in the germline V gene. Trimming at V came to 0 bases and at J to 4 bases, leaving 10 bases not matched to a gene. The CDR3 reads CASSQDLGRTSLTGELFF. CDR3 DNA sequence: TGTGCCAGCAGCCAAGATTTGGGTAGGACTAGCCTCACCGGGGAGCTGTTTTTT.

V is TRBV6-1 and J is TRBJ2-3, with no clear D. Germline V lookup: CDR1 MNHNS, CDR2 SASEGT. The CDR3 consists of 13 residues. V lost 5 bases and J 4 bases, leaving 10 bases between the germline ends. CDR3 in DNA: TGTGCCAGCAGTCCACTTTTTGCAGATACGCAGTATTTT. This gives the protein CASSPLFADTQYF.

The chain employs TRBV19 and TRBJ1-5, with 9 bases lining up with TRBD1. The J segment lost 3 bases and the V segment lost 10 bases, leaving 10 bases of the junction unmatched. The CDR3 spans 15 residues. Germline-derived CDR1 and CDR2 are LNHDA and SQIVND (reference sequence). CDR3 bases: TGTGCCATTTCCTCCCGGGACAGGGTCAATCAGCCCCAGCATTTT. Amino acids: CAISSRDRVNQPQHF.

The chain uses TRBV9 and TRBJ2-2; D unclear. Trimming cost V 4 bases and J 4 bases, with 8 bases left between them. CDR1 and CDR2 from the germline V gene are SGDLS and YYNGEE. This CDR3 spans 13 amino acids. The CDR3, as DNA: TGTGCCAGCAGCCGACTCCTCACCGGGGAGCTGTTTTTT. Amino acid sequence: CASSRLLTGELFF.

The chain uses TRBV6-5 and TRBJ1-2; no clear D gene. The CDR3 runs 11 residues. V was shortened by 0 bases and J by 9 bases, with 5 bases between the two germline ends. Germline values: CDR1 MNHEY, CDR2 SVGAGI. CDR3 loop: CASSYSNSYTF. In DNA, the CDR3 is TGTGCCAGCAGTTACTCGAACAGCTACACCTTC.

J is TRBJ1-5 and V is TRBV27, with D perhaps TRBD1 (6 bases). The germline V and J ends were trimmed by 5 bases and 5 bases, with 13 bases remaining between them. The CDR3 is 14 residues long. Per the germline V gene, CDR1 is MNHEY and CDR2 is SMNVEV (reference sequence). CDR3 residues: CASSPQGEDQPQHF. In DNA form, the CDR3 reads TGTGCCAGCAGTCCACAGGGTGAAGATCAGCCCCAGCATTTT.

The chain carries TRBV9 and TRBJ2-4; a possible D gene is TRBD2 (5 bases). The CDR3 totals 15 residues. Trimming cost V 2 bases and J 0 bases, with 9 bases left between them. The germline V gene has CDR1 SGDLS and CDR2 YYNGEE. CDR3 protein: CASSVSGLAKNIQYF. The CDR3 coding sequence is TGTGCCAGCAGCGTTTCGGGGTTAGCCAAAAACATTCAGTACTTC. The complete variable domain, with remaining parts taken from reference TRBV9 and TRBJ2-4, reads DSGVTQTPKHLITATGQRVTLRCSPRSGDLSVYWYQQSLDQGLQFLIQYYNGEERAKGNILERFSAQQFPDLHSELNLSSLELGDSALYFCASSVSGLAKNIQYFGAGTRLSVL.

This clone was counted a few times. The chain recombines TRBV16 with TRBJ1-6; D might be TRBD1 (6 bases). The CDR3 runs to 15 residues. V was clipped by 0 bases and J by 7 bases, with 10 bases between them. Germline V gene data show CDR1 as KGHSY and CDR2 as FQNENV. For the CDR3, the DNA is TGTGCCAGCAGCCAATCGGCAGGGGCCAATTCACCCCTCCACTTT. Translating it yields CASSQSAGANSPLHF.

V usage is TRBV6-6 and J usage is TRBJ2-1, with D possibly matching TRBD1 (6 bases). Germline V lookup: CDR1 MNHNY, CDR2 SVGAGI (reference sequence). V lost 7 bases and J lost 6, with 16 bases in between. There are 14 residues in the CDR3. The DNA for the CDR3 is TGTGCCAGCAAAGGGGGTCGAGCTCTCAATGAGCAGTTCTTC. Its protein is CASKGGRALNEQFF.

J is TRBJ1-6 and V is TRBV10-3; a weak D match, TRBD1 (5 bases). V was cut by 8 bases and J by 7 bases, with 15 bases left in between. Germline CDR1 and CDR2: ENHRY and SYGVKD. There are 14 residues in the CDR3. CDR3 amino acids: CAIGGGLDNSPLHF. In DNA form, the CDR3 reads TGTGCCATCGGCGGGGGTTTGGACAATTCACCCCTCCACTTT.

This clone was observed once. The rearrangement joins TRBV5-1 to TRBJ2-7, with D uncertain. There are 13 residues in the CDR3. Germline V gene data show CDR1 as SGHRS and CDR2 as YFSETQ. Between the trimmed V and J ends, which lost 0 bases and 4 bases, there was a span of 8 bases. The CDR3 DNA sequence: TGCGCCAGCAGCTTGGAATCCGGTTACGAGCAGTACTTC. This encodes CASSLESGYEQYF.

V usage is TRBV6-5 and J usage is TRBJ1-5; the match to TRBD1 covers 8 bases. Looked up from germline, CDR1 is MNHEY and CDR2 is SVGAGI. The CDR3 runs to 12 residues. With 5 bases clipped from V and 14 bases from J, the junction kept 8 bases outside the gene matches. The CDR3 reads CASSTTGQGEHF. The CDR3 DNA reads as TGTGCCAGCAGTACCACCGGACAGGGAGAGCATTTT.

The chain links TRBV6-4 to TRBJ2-7, with 7 bases aligning to TRBD1. The length of the CDR3 is 13 residues. Losses at the gene ends were 5 bases for V and 3 bases for J; bases not matched to a gene: 4. The V gene's germline CDR1 is MRHNA and CDR2 SNTAGT. The CDR3 DNA follows: TGTGCCAGCAGTATAGGGGGCTTCTACGAGCAGTACGTC. Translated, it gives CASSIGGFYEQYV.

The gene calls are TRBV2 and TRBJ1-1; D is unresolved. The CDR3 has 14 amino acids. Trimming took off 2 bases at V and 5 bases at J, with 12 bases between the two ends. Per germline, CDR1 SNHLY and CDR2 FYNNEI. In DNA, the CDR3 is TGTGCCAGCAGTGAATCCGCCCGAGGGACTGAAGCTTTCTTT. Translated: CASSESARGTEAFF. Complete variable domain (other parts from reference TRBV2 and TRBJ1-1): EPEVTQTPSHQVTQMGQEVILRCVPISNHLYFYWYRQILGQKVEFLVSFYNNEISEKSEIFDDQFSVERPDGSNFTLKIRSTKLEDSAMYFCASSESARGTEAFFGQGTRLTVV.

This rearrangement joins TRBV5-5 to TRBJ2-5, with 9 bases aligning to TRBD1. The DNA end is more similar to TRBJ2-7, so the J call may be wrong. CDR3 size: 15 residues. Germline V gene sequence: CDR1 SGHKS, CDR2 YYEKEE (reference sequence). The CDR3 loop is CASSWGGGTGNEQYF. CDR3 nucleotides: TGTGCCAGCAGCTGGGGGGGAGGGACAGGGAACGAGCAGTACTTC.

The J gene is TRBJ1-2, the V gene TRBV4-2, with 7 nucleotides matching TRBD1. With 5 bases clipped from V and 2 bases from J, the junction kept 8 bases outside the gene matches. The CDR3 has 15 residues. Germline V gene lookup returns CDR1 LGHNA and CDR2 YNFKEQ. As DNA, the CDR3 is TGTGCCAGCAGCGCAACCGGGACAGAGAACTATGGCTACACCTTC. As protein: CASSATGTENYGYTF.

This rearrangement joins TRBV27 to TRBJ1-4; tentatively, D is TRBD1 (6 bases). This CDR3 is 14 amino acids long. CDR1 is MNHEY and CDR2 is SMNVEV in the germline V gene (reference sequence). Deletions cut 6 bases from V and 3 bases from J, with 11 bases between. DNA for the CDR3: TGTGCCAGCAGCTCTAGGACAGCTAATGAAAAACTGTTTTTT. Residues: CASSSRTANEKLFF.